The clone carrying this T cell receptor beta chain was seen at least ten times. This record comes from a study of regulatory T cells in long-lasting Graves disease. Time point here: newly diagnosed GD, antithyroid drugs for less than 3 months. There was RNA extracted from PBMCs, and the TCR library was made from it. Germline V CDR1 and CDR2: SQVTM, ANQGSEA. The CDR3 covers 13 residues. The J segment lost 6 bases and the V segment lost 1 base, leaving 2 bases of the junction unmatched. The TCR beta library used iRepertoire HTBI primers with Arm-PCR amplification of CDR3. Via MiXCR, TCRdb re-called the multiplex PCR reads, giving one row per CDR3 protein. Found here are 400,000 to 650,000 distinct CDR3 sequences, more than 15% of them singletons; the top ten hold 20% to 25%. These sequences were also reported in another study, on T cells in Graves' hyperthyroidism and ophthalmopathy.

The sample in question was peripheral blood mononuclear cells (PBMCs), obtained at new diagnosis, from a patient treated with antithyroid drugs. The gene calls are TRBV29-1 and TRBJ2-4; 8 nucleotides agree with TRBD1. The clonotype originates from a woman aged 40-65 years with Graves disease. The CDR3 nucleotides read TGCAGCGTTGAAGGGACAGGGAGAAACATTCAGTACTTC. Translating gives CSVEGTGRNIQYF.